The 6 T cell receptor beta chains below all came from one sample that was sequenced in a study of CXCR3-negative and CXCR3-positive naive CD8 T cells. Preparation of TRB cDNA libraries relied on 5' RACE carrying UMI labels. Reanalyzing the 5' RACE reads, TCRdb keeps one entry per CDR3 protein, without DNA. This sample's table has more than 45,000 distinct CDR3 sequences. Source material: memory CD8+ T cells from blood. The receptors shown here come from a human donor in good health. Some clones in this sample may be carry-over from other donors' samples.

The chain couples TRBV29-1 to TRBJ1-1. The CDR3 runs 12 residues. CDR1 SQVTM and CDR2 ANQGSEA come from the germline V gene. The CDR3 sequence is CSVEALNTEAFF.

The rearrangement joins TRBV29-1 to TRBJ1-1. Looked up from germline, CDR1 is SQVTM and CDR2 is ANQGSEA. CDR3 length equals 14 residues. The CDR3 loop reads CSVARSDKNTEAFF.

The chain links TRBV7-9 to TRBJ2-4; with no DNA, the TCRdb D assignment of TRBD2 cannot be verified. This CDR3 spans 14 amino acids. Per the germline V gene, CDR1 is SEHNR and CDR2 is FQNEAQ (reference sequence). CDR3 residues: CASSLGGGTHIQYF.

This chain's CDR3 is CASSPLTETEQYF. The V and J genes are TRBV4-2 and TRBJ2-7; the D gene TCRdb calls, TRBD1, cannot be checked with no DNA. Germline V gives CDR1 LGHNA, CDR2 YNFKEQ. This CDR3 contains 13 residues.

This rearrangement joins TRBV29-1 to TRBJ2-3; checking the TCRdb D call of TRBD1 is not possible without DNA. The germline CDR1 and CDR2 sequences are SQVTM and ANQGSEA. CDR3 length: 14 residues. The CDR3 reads CSVGGIASPDTQYF.

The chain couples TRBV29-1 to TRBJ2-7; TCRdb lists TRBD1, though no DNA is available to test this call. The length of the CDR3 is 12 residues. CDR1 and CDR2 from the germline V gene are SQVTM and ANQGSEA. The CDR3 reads CSVVRGDYEQYF.